This T cell receptor beta chain was documented in a study of cytomegalovirus exposure and HLA in healthy donors. Trimming took 1 base from V and 4 from J, leaving 8 bases between them. Germline V gene data show CDR1 as SGHRS and CDR2 as YFSETQ. CDR3 length equals 13 residues. With respect to this clone: As yet, its antigen is unknown.

TCRdb's copy holds only in-frame clones and misses some; the assay was immunoSEQ multiplex PCR. The profile covers about 120,000 clones, with roughly 95% appearing a single time and 1.5% to 2% taken by the ten largest. General study findings and limits: The listing of 150 to 200 TCR beta chains classed them as cytomegalovirus-associated. Reported performance of the classifier showed diagnosis of cytomegalovirus status with high specificity and sensitivity.

The donors were members of the roughly 120-subject validation cohort (separate from the roughly 670-subject first cohort). The sequence was collected from a man aged 18 to 35 in good health and CMV-seronegative. The rearrangement joins TRBV5-1 to TRBJ1-2; D is uncertain. The sequenced sample consisted of PBMCs. CDR3 in DNA: TGCGCCAGCAGCTTGACGGGTAGCTATGGCTACACCTTC. This codes for CASSLTGSYGYTF.